This T cell receptor beta chain was documented in a study of blood T cell repertoires in COVID-19 (dated by TCRdb to about 2020). Some background on the complete study: Samples covering the acute and convalescent phases of COVID-19 were provided by collaborators in the United States, Italy and Spain. Samples were obtained from the ongoing ImmuneRACE study (first 160 participants) and from roughly 1,300 subjects provided by 6 global collaborators. Deeply sampled blood TCRbeta repertoires from subjects exposed to, actively infected with, or recovered from COVID-19 were included in the dataset. The material from the prospective study consisted of cDNA or gDNA derived from T cells, B-cell-depleted T cells, or PBMCs. The repertoires were made available in a free public database intended to serve as a resource for research on the immune response to SARS-CoV-2. A de-identified subject ID, COVID-19 status, age in years and sex were almost always included in the sample metadata. HLA class I and class II types, where available, came from metadata supplied by the sample provider rather than from assay-based typing.

Cut back by 5 bases and 6 bases, the V and J ends lie 11 bases apart. From the cysteine up to the phenylalanine, the CDR3 has a length of 12 residues. The sequence is cut down to CDR3 DNA, 36 bases in frame from base 1. CDR1 and CDR2 are drawn from the germline V gene: SNHLY, FYNNEI. TCRbeta CDR3 regions were amplified from genomic DNA using the immunoSEQ Assay, a bias-controlled multiplex PCR. As for the original processing: The number of nucleated cells in each sample was estimated by amplification of reference gene primers within the assay. Sequence reads were collapsed and filtered to measure the absolute abundance of every unique TCRbeta CDR3 rearrangement. For each sample, productive Simpson clonality was calculated as the square root of Simpson's diversity index across productive rearrangements. TCRdb limited this immuneACCESS table to in-frame rearrangements with V and J called. A share of clones is missing; checked studies link under half to unresolved V genes, and the rest is unexplained. V and J calls and clone size are given by that table; D and trimming were obtained from the DNA. The table for this sample lists approximately 400,000 clones; around 87% of them were counted only once. The top ten clonotypes cover 1% to 1.5% of the sample.

Enrolling through a virtual design, the prospective study's participants ranged in age from roughly 18 to 95 years and lived across some 22 United States geographic areas. To assign participants to cohorts, the prospective study relied on clinical history that participants themselves reported in a screening survey and a study questionnaire. Recovered participants in ImmuneRACE Cohort 3 were defined by two consecutive negative NP/OP PCR tests, clearance by a healthcare professional, or resolution of symptoms. In the prospective study, mobile phlebotomists collected whole blood, serum and a nasopharyngeal or oropharyngeal swab from each participant. Additional blood draws and questionnaires over a roughly two-month period could optionally be provided by prospective study participants. Before DNA extraction, prospective study blood samples were shipped either frozen or at room temperature. For this clone: No cognate antigen has been identified for it. No much larger clone is present one base from it, and per-base qualities are unavailable.

The full study reports these points: Clinical and demographic metadata were provided uncurated, with the amount varying by source and participant.

The chain is assembled from TRBV2 and TRBJ2-7, and TRBD2 may be the D gene, going by 6 matching bases. This clonotype was obtained from a young man who had recovered from COVID-19. The sequencing input was PBMCs or T cells enriched from blood (not recorded which). This receptor has the CDR3 CASSSRDAEQYF. In nucleotide form, the sequence is TGTGCCAGCAGTTCGCGGGACGCCGAGCAGTACTTC.